The sequence of this T cell receptor (beta chain) was determined in a study of Ad26.COV2.S vaccination and SARS-CoV-2 variants. Treatment of the sample: over 15 received Ad26.COV2.S at low or high dose, single or two shots; about 5 received placebo; per-sample allocation not given. All samples were drawn on day 63, counting from the first vaccine or placebo injection. A remark on this clone: Its antigen is unidentified.

V lost 7 bases to trimming and J lost 3 bases, with 15 bases between them. This CDR3 region has 14 residues. The germline CDR1 and CDR2 sequences are SNHLY and FYNNEI. General study results and limits: Non-spike TCR breadth was similar in vaccine and placebo recipients.

The assay was immunoSEQ multiplex PCR, and TCRdb's table has in-frame clones only and misses some. This table has about 250,000 clones, more than 70% appearing once. This rearrangement joins TRBV2 to TRBJ1-1; D is perhaps TRBD1 (6 bases). The sample in question was peripheral blood, obtained in a trial of Ad26.COV2.S vaccine versus placebo. This TCR was sampled from a person between 18 and 65 years old who received the Ad26.COV2.S COVID-19 vaccine or a placebo. The CDR3 sequence is CASISWTDYTEAFF. In DNA form, the CDR3 reads TGTGCCAGCATTTCCTGGACAGACTACACTGAAGCTTTCTTT.